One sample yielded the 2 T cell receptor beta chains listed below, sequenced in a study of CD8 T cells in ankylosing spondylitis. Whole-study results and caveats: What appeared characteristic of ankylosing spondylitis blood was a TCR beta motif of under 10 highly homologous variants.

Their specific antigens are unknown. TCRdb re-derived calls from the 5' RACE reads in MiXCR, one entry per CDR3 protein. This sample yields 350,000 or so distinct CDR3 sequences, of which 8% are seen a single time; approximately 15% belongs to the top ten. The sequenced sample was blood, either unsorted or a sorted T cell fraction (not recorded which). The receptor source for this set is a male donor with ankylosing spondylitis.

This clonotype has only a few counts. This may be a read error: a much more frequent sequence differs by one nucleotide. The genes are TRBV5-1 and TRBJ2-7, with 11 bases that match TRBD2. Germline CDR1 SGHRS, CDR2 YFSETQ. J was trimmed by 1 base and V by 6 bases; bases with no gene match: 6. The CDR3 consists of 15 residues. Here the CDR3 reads CASIFGTSGSYEQYF. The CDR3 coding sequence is TGCGCCAGCATCTTCGGGACTAGCGGATCCTACGAGCAGTACTTC.

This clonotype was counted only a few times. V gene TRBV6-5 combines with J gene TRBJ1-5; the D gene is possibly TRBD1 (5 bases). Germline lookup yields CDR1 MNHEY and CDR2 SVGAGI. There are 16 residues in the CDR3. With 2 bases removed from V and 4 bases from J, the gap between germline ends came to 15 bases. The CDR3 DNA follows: TGTGCCAGCAGTTACGACAGCCGATTGGGGAATCAGCCCCAGCATTTT. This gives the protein CASSYDSRLGNQPQHF.